The 3 T cell receptor beta chains given below trace back to one sample, sequenced in a study of blood T cell repertoires in COVID-19. TCRdb's table, derived via immunoSEQ multiplex PCR, lists solely in-frame clones and lacks some. The table lists 150,000 to 200,000 clones, about 81% of them singletons, with around 7.8% in the top ten. Sequenced: peripheral blood. The receptor source for this set is a woman aged 55-70 years with COVID-19, enrolled during active disease.

This clone has only a few counts. The chain uses TRBV28 and TRBJ1-2; 9 bases are a match to TRBD1. Germline loops: CDR1 MDHEN, CDR2 SYDVKM. V trimming: 7 bases; J trimming: 1 base; junction bases outside the gene matches: 4. The CDR3 contains 14 residues. As DNA, the CDR3 is TGTGCCAGCAACCCGACAGGGGGTAACTATGGCTACACCTTC. Amino acids: CASNPTGGNYGYTF.

V is TRBV5-1 and J is TRBJ1-2, with D possibly matching TRBD1 (6 bases). The CDR3 has 13 residues. Between the trimmed V and J ends, which lost 3 bases and 3 bases, there was a span of 9 bases. In germline, CDR1 is SGHRS, CDR2 YFSETQ. CDR3 nucleotides: TGCGCCAGCAGCTGGGAGGGGGACTATGGCTACACCTTC. This translates into CASSWEGDYGYTF.

The rearrangement links TRBV7-8 to TRBJ1-4; unclear D gene. From germline, CDR1 is SGHVS and CDR2 FQNEAQ. CDR3 length: 15 amino acids. V was clipped by 2 bases and J by 4 bases, with 11 bases between them. The CDR3 reads CASSLIEGVNEKLFF. CDR3 DNA sequence: TGTGCCAGCAGCTTAATAGAGGGTGTTAATGAAAAACTGTTTTTT.